This is a list of T cell receptor beta chains from one sample in a study of cytomegalovirus exposure and HLA in healthy donors. TCRdb's copy holds only in-frame clones and misses some; the assay was immunoSEQ multiplex PCR. This table holds about 77,000 clones, around three quarters found once. The sample comprised PBMCs. These receptors all stem from a man aged 35-49 years in good health and CMV-seronegative. The CDR3 runs from the conserved cysteine through the conserved F or W. A D gene is named only where the DNA matches it firmly. Size values are once, few and many counts, or a class for expanded clones, and some rows have none.

NA	NA	TRBV2	TRBJ2-3	CASKRTVSTDTQYF	TGTGCCAGCAAGCGGACAGTTAGCACAGATACGCAGTATTTT
NA	NA	TRBV27	TRBJ2-7	CASSIFRGGEQYF	TGTGCCAGCAGTATTTTCCGTGGCGGAGAGCAGTACTTC
NA	TRBD2	TRBV28	TRBJ2-1	CASSFLTSPVGEQFF	TGTGCCAGCAGTTTTCTGACTAGCCCAGTGGGTGAGCAGTTCTTC
NA	NA	TRBV7-9	TRBJ2-7	CASSPGYEQYF	TGTGCCAGCAGCCCAGGGTACGAGCAGTACTTC
NA	NA	TRBV27	TRBJ2-7	CASSLDRFYEQYF	TGTGCCAGCAGTTTAGACAGGTTCTACGAGCAGTACTTC
NA	NA	TRBV7-2	TRBJ2-2	CASSSGGRKGQGELFF	TGTGCCAGCAGCTCAGGGGGGCGTAAGGGGCAAGGGGAGCTGTTTTTT
NA	TRBD2	TRBV7-2	TRBJ2-7	CASSQRPKTLGLYYEQYF	TGTGCCAGCAGCCAACGTCCAAAAACCCTGGGACTATACTACGAGCAGTACTTC
NA	TRBD2	TRBV27	TRBJ2-1	CASSPTSGAFNEQFF	TGTGCCAGCAGCCCAACTAGCGGGGCCTTCAATGAGCAGTTCTTC
NA	NA	TRBV18	TRBJ1-5	CASSPSGGYSNQPQHF	TGTGCCAGCTCACCAAGCGGGGGTTATAGCAATCAGCCCCAGCATTTT
NA	TRBD1	TRBV7-6	TRBJ1-2	CASSLIPGGNYGYTF	TGTGCCAGCAGCTTAATTCCAGGGGGTAACTATGGCTACACCTTC
NA	NA	TRBV11-2	TRBJ2-2	CASSLIQGFGTGELFF	TGTGCCAGCAGCTTAATTCAGGGGTTTGGCACCGGGGAGCTGTTTTTT
NA	TRBD1	TRBV27	TRBJ2-2	CASSPGTAAGELFF	TGTGCCAGCAGTCCCGGGACAGCAGCCGGGGAGCTGTTTTTT
NA	TRBD2	TRBV28	TRBJ2-5	CASSPRLVAGFETQYF	TGTGCCAGCAGCCCCCGTTTGGTAGCGGGATTCGAGACCCAGTACTTC
NA	NA	TRBV28	TRBJ2-6	CASRGSGANVLTF	TGTGCCTCTAGGGGTTCTGGGGCCAACGTCCTGACTTTC
NA	TRBD1	TRBV5-1	TRBJ1-2	CASSRGTGGEYGYTF	TGCGCCAGCAGCAGAGGGACAGGGGGTGAATATGGCTACACCTTC
NA	TRBD1	TRBV4-2	TRBJ2-7	CASSGGTGGLYEQYF	TGTGCCAGCAGCGGGGGGACAGGGGGCCTGTACGAGCAGTACTTC
once	NA	TRBV7-9	TRBJ2-7	CASSHETSSYEQYF	TGTGCCAGCAGCCACGAGACTAGCTCCTACGAGCAGTACTTC
NA	NA	TRBV28	TRBJ2-7	CATTTPREYEQYF	TGTGCCACCACAACCCCCCGGGAGTACGAGCAGTACTTC
NA	NA	TRBV11-3	TRBJ2-1	CASSLAGENYNEQFF	TGTGCCAGCAGCTTAGCGGGGGAAAACTACAATGAGCAGTTCTTC
NA	TRBD2	TRBV7-2	TRBJ2-5	CASSLGGTTAGTQYF	TGTGCCAGCAGCTTAGGCGGGACTACTGCGGGGACCCAGTACTTC
once	TRBD1	TRBV9	TRBJ1-4	CASSVGTGGDNEKLFF	TGTGCCAGCAGCGTAGGAACAGGGGGGGATAATGAAAAACTGTTTTTT
once	TRBD1	TRBV7-7	TRBJ2-4	CASSLRQGRVQYF	TGTGCTAGCAGCTTGCGACAGGGGCGGGTTCAGTACTTC
few	NA	TRBV7-3	TRBJ2-5	CASSLSGTLQETQYF	TGTGCCAGCAGCTTATCCGGGACACTCCAAGAGACCCAGTACTTC
few	TRBD2	TRBV15	TRBJ2-3	CATAAYTSGTDTQYF	TGTGCCACCGCAGCGTATACTAGCGGCACAGATACGCAGTATTTT
NA	TRBD1	TRBV19	TRBJ1-2	CASSPPDPRGLGYTF	TGTGCCAGTAGTCCCCCGGATCCCAGGGGGCTTGGCTACACCTTC
NA	TRBD1	TRBV6-5	TRBJ2-7	CASSYGTDFFYEQYF	TGTGCCAGCAGTTACGGGACAGACTTTTTCTACGAGCAGTACTTC
NA	TRBD1	TRBV27	TRBJ1-4	CASSLLGTAINEKLFF	TGTGCCAGCAGTCTTCTCGGGACAGCCATAAATGAAAAACTGTTTTTT
NA	NA	TRBV30	TRBJ2-7	CAWSTGIYEQYF	TGTGCCTGGAGCACAGGTATCTACGAGCAGTACTTC
NA	TRBD2	TRBV5-6	TRBJ2-7	CASSLPGTTAYEQYF	TGTGCCAGCAGCTTACCCGGGACTACAGCCTACGAGCAGTACTTC
NA	TRBD1	TRBV28	TRBJ2-3	CASSWDSTSTDTQYF	TGTGCCAGCAGTTGGGACAGCACTAGCACAGATACGCAGTATTTT
NA	NA	TRBV14	TRBJ2-4	CASSQARGIQYF	TGTGCCAGCAGCCAAGCCAGAGGGATTCAGTACTTC
NA	TRBD1	TRBV27	TRBJ1-2	CASSFDRGLGYTF	TGTGCCAGCAGTTTTGACAGGGGGCTTGGCTACACCTTC
NA	NA	TRBV7-9	TRBJ2-7	CASSLEGGTTYEQYF	TGTGCCAGCAGCTTAGAAGGCGGGACCACCTACGAGCAGTACTTC
NA	NA	TRBV5-1	TRBJ2-5	CASSLDREETQYF	TGCGCCAGCAGCTTGGACAGGGAAGAGACCCAGTACTTC
NA	NA	TRBV15	TRBJ1-2	CATSRDTAWGGGYTF	TGTGCCACCAGCAGAGACACAGCTTGGGGCGGAGGCTACACCTTC
NA	TRBD1	TRBV6-6	TRBJ2-2	CASTPTPGQGVGELFF	TGTGCCAGCACCCCGACCCCCGGACAGGGGGTGGGGGAGCTGTTTTTT
NA	NA	TRBV19	TRBJ1-2	CASRRQEYYGYTF	TGTGCCAGTAGAAGACAGGAGTATTATGGCTACACCTTC
NA	NA	TRBV30	TRBJ1-1	CAWSVVIGGVEAFF	TGTGCCTGGAGTGTTGTTATTGGGGGGGTAGAAGCTTTCTTT